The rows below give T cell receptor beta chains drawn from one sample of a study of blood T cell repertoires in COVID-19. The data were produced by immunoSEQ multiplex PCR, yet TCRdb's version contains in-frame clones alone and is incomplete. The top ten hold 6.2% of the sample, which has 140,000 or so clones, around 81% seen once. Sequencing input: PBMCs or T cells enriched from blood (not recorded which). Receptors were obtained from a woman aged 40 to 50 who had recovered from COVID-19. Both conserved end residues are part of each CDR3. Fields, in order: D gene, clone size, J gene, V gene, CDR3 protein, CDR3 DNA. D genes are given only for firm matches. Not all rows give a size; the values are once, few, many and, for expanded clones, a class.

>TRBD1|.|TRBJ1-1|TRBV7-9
CASSRTGMDTEAFF
TGTGCCAGCAGCAGGACAGGGATGGACACTGAAGCTTTCTTT
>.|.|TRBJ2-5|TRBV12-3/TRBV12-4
CASSSQRQETQYF
TGTGCCAGCAGTTCTCAGCGGCAAGAGACCCAGTACTTC
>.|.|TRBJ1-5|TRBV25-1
CASSEDGSHQPQHF
TGTGCCAGCAGTGAAGATGGTAGCCATCAGCCCCAGCATTTT
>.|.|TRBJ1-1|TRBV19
CASSSGVNTEAFF
TGTGCCAGTAGTTCAGGGGTTAACACTGAAGCTTTCTTT
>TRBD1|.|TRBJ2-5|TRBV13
CASSLIGTGGALGTQYF
TGTGCCAGCAGCTTAATTGGGACAGGGGGCGCGCTGGGGACCCAGTACTTC
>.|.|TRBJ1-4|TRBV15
CATRGREAEKLFF
TGTGCCACCAGAGGCAGGGAGGCGGAAAAACTGTTTTTT
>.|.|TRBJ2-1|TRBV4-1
CASSQDARKVYNEQFF
TGCGCCAGCAGCCAAGATGCTAGAAAGGTATACAATGAGCAGTTCTTC
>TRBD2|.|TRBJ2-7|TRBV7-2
CASSLASGGIVTPYEQYF
TGTGCCAGCAGCTTGGCTAGCGGGGGCATAGTCACCCCCTACGAGCAGTACTTC
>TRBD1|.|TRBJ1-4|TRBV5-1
CASSKTGGLANEKLFF
TGCGCCAGCAGCAAGACAGGGGGCCTGGCTAATGAAAAACTGTTTTTT
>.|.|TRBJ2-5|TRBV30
CAWGGVDWQETQYF
TGTGCCTGGGGAGGAGTTGATTGGCAAGAGACCCAGTACTTC
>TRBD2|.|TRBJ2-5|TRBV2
CASRGLAGRETQYF
TGTGCCAGCAGGGGACTAGCGGGAAGAGAGACCCAGTACTTC
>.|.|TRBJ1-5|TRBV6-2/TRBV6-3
CASSRPHRGNQPQHF
TGTGCCAGCAGTCGACCACACAGGGGCAATCAGCCCCAGCATTTT
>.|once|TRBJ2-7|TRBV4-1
CASSHPGAYEQYF
TGCGCCAGCAGCCACCCCGGAGCCTACGAGCAGTACTTC
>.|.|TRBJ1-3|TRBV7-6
CASGSGPGNTIYF
TGTGCCAGCGGGTCGGGTCCTGGAAACACCATATATTTT
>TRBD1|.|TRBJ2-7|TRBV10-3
CAISDPGQGLEQYF
TGTGCCATCAGTGATCCGGGACAGGGTCTCGAGCAGTACTTC
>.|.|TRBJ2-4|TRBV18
CASSPPVDRNIQYF
TGTGCCAGCTCACCACCTGTAGACAGAAACATTCAGTACTTC
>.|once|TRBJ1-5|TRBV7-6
CASSPQGGQPRHF
TGTGCCAGCAGCCCCCAAGGGGGTCAGCCCCGGCATTTT
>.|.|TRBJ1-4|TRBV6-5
CASSLGTPWGKLFF
TGTGCCAGCAGCCTCGGGACACCATGGGGAAAACTGTTTTTT
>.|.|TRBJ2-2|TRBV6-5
CASTQGGGTTGELFF
TGTGCCAGCACTCAGGGGGGCGGGACCACCGGGGAGCTGTTTTTT
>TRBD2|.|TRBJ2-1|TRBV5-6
CASSLFVSSSGSGEQFF
TGTGCCAGCAGCTTGTTCGTAAGTTCTAGCGGGTCGGGGGAGCAGTTCTTC
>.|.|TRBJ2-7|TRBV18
CASSITGTSYEQYF
TGTGCCAGCTCTATCACAGGGACCTCCTACGAGCAGTACTTC
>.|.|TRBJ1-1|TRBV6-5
CASSYSDPRLRVEAFF
TGTGCCAGCAGTTACTCGGATCCGAGGCTGAGGGTTGAAGCTTTCTTT
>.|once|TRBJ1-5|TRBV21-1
CASSTEDTYNQPQHF
TGTGCCAGCAGCACCGAAGACACATACAATCAGCCCCAGCATTTT
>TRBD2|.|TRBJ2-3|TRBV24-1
CATSDSQGLAVTQYF
TGTGCCACCAGTGACTCCCAGGGACTAGCGGTTACGCAGTATTTT
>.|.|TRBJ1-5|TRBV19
CASSGGPGIGDQPQHF
TGTGCCAGTAGCGGGGGGCCAGGGATTGGAGATCAGCCCCAGCATTTT
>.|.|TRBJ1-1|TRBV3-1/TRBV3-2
CASSQDIRDTEAFF
TGTGCCAGCAGCCAAGATATCAGGGACACTGAAGCTTTCTTT
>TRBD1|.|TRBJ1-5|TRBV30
CAWSVQGAQPQHF
TGTGCCTGGAGTGTTCAGGGGGCTCAGCCCCAGCATTTT
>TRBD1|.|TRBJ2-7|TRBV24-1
CATSEWDRNYEQYF
TGTGCCACCAGTGAATGGGACAGAAACTACGAGCAGTACTTC